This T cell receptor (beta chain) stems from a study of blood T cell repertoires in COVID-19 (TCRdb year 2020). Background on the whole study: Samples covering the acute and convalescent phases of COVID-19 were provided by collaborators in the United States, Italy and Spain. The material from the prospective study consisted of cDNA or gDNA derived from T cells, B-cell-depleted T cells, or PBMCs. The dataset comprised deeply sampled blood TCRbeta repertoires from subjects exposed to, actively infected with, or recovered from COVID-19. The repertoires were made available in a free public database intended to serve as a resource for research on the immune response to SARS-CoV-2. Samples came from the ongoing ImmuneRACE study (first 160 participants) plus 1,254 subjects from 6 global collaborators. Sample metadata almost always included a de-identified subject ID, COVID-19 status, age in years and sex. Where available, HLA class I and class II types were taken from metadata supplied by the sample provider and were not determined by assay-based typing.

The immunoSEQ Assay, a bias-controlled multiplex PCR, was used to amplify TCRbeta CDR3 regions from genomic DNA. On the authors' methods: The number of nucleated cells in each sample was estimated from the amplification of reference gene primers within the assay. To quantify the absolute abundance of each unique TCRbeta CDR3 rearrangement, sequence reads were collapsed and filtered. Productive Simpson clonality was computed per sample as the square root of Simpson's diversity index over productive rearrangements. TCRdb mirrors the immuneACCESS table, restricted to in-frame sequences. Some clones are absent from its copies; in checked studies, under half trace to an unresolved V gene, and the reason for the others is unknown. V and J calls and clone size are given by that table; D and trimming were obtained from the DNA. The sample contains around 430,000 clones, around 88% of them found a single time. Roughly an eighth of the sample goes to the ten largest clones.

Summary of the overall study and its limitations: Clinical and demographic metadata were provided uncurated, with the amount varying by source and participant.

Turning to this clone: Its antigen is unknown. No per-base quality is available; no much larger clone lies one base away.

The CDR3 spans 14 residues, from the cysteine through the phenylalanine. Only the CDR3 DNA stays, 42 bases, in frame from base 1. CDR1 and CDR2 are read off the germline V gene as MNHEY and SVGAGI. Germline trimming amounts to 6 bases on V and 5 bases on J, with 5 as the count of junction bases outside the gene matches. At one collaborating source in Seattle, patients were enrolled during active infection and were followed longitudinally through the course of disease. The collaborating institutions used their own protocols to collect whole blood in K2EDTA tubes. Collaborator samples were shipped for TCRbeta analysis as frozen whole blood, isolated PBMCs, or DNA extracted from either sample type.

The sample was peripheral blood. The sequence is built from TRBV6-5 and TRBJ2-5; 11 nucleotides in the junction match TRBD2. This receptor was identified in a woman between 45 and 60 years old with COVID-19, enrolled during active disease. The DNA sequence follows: TGTGCCAGCAGCACACTAGCGGGGGCTGAGACCCAGTACTTC. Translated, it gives CASSTLAGAETQYF.